This TCR beta chain originates from a study of blood T cell repertoires in COVID-19. Study context: Acute and convalescent COVID-19 samples came from the United States, Italy and Spain. Sample material is recorded as cDNA or gDNA derived from T cells, B-cell-depleted T cells, or PBMCs.

The length of the CDR3 is 14 residues. With 2 bases removed from V and 3 bases from J, the gap between germline ends came to 7 bases. Germline CDR1 is MDHEN and CDR2 is SYDVKM. As originally analysed: Estimation of nucleated cell counts relied on the amplification of reference gene primers. Only in-frame clones appear in the TCRdb table, and some are missing; sequencing was by immunoSEQ multiplex PCR. V and J calls and clone size are copied from that table; D and trimming were computed from the DNA. The sample contains 45,000 to 50,000 clones, roughly four fifths of which appear only once. The chain joins TRBV28 to TRBJ2-2; TRBD1 might be the D (5 bases). The source of this sequence is a man aged 40-49 years with acute or convalescent COVID-19. Material for sequencing was peripheral blood. DNA of the CDR3: TGTGCCAGCAGTTTAGGGGCGCACACCGGGGAGCTGTTTTTT. It yields the protein CASSLGAHTGELFF.